This T cell receptor (beta chain) derives from a study of T cells after yellow fever vaccination. Study-level points and caveats: Clonotypes appearing in both CD4 and CD8 compartments existed, and their share was small.

In TCRdb, the 5' RACE reads were re-called with MiXCR into one record per CDR3 protein. The sample lists approximately 600,000 distinct CDR3 sequences, 10% to 15% seen once, with about 15% in the top ten. This clonotype was seen a handful of times. As yet, its antigen is unknown. The V segment lost 6 bases and the J segment 0 bases; nucleotides outside the gene matches: 14. This CDR3 is 18 amino acids long. The germline CDR1 and CDR2 sequences are MDHEN and SYDVKM. The sequence came from a man aged 30-40 years who received the YFV17D yellow fever vaccine. The sequencing used PBMCs, collected on the day of the yellow fever booster vaccination. The chain has TRBV28 and TRBJ2-1, with TRBD2 matching 7 bases. CDR3 nucleotide sequence: TGTGCCAGCAGGGCAGCGGGACTCCAGATTTCCTCCTACAATGAGCAGTTCTTC. It encodes CASRAAGLQISSYNEQFF.